The clone carrying this T cell receptor (beta chain) has only a few counts. What it binds is unknown. This sample was included in a study of post-analysis software for immune sequencing data. About the research overall: As for disease course, relapsing-remitting, secondary progressive and progressive-relapsing multiple sclerosis were all included.

The study's findings and limits: Relative to controls, patients had about five TRBV segments at higher frequency, with TRBV5-6, TRBV5-1 and TRBV20-1 among these.

V lost 0 bases to trimming and J lost 3 bases; unmatched junction nucleotides: 6. CDR1 and CDR2 from the germline V gene are ENHRY and SYGVKD. This CDR3 has 18 residues. Included in the TCR beta cDNA libraries were unique molecular identifiers. Each CDR3 protein gets one entry after TCRdb re-called the PCR reads with MiXCR. Of approximately 150,000 distinct CDR3 sequences detected, 30% appear once; the ten largest clones hold 1.5%. This clonotype originated in a girl aged 5-17 years with multiple sclerosis. The genes are TRBV10-3 and TRBJ2-5; 14 bases align to TRBD2. The sequenced material came from blood. CDR3 bases: TGTGCCATCAGTGAGTCGATGACTAGCGGGAGGGCCAAAGAGACCCAGTACTTC. Translation: CAISESMTSGRAKETQYF.